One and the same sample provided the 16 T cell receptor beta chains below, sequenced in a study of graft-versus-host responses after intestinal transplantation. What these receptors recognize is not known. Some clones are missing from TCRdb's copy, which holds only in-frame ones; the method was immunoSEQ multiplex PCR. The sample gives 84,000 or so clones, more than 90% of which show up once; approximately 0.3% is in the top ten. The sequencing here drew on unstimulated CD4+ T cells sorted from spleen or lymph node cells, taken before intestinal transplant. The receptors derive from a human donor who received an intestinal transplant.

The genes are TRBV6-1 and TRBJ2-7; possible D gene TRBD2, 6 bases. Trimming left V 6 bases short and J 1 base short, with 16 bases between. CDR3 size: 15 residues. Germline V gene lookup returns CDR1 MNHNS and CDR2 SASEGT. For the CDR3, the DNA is TGTGCCAGCAGGACGGAGGGAGTCCCTTCCTACGAGCAGTACTTC. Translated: CASRTEGVPSYEQYF.

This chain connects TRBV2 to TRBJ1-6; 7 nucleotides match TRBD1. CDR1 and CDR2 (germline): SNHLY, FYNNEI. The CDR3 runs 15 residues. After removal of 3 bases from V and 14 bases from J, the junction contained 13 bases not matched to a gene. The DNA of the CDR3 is TGTGCCAGCAGTGAGGGTGGGACAGAGCTTCCGGCCCTCCACTTT. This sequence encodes CASSEGGTELPALHF.

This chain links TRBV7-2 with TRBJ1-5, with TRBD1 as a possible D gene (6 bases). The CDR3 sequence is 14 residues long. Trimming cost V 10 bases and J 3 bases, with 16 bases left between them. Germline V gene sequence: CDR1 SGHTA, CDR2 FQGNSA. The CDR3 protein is CATRRTAVNQPQHF. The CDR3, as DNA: TGTGCCACGCGACGGACAGCAGTCAATCAGCCCCAGCATTTT.

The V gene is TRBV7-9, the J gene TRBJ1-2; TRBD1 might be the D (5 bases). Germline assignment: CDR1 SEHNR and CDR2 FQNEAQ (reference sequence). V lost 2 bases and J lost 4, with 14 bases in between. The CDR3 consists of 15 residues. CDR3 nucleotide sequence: TGTGCCAGCAGCTTATTAAAGGGGACGATCTATGGCTACACCTTC. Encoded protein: CASSLLKGTIYGYTF.

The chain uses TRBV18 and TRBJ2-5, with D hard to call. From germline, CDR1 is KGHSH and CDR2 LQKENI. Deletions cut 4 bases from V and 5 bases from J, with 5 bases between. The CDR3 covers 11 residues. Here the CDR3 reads CASSHGETQYF. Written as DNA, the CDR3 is TGTGCCAGCTCACATGGGGAGACCCAGTACTTC.

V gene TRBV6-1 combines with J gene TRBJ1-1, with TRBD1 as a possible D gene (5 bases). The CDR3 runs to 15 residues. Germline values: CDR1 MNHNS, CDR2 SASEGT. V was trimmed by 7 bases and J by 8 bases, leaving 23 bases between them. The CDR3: CASKAGRVPGGEAFF. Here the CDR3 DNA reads TGTGCCAGCAAGGCTGGCAGGGTACCGGGAGGGGAAGCTTTCTTT.

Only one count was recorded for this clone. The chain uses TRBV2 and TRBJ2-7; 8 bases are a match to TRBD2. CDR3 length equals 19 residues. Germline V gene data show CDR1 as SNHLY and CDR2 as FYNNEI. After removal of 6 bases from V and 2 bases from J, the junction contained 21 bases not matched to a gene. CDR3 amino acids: CASSDPKAGAGRRTYEQYF. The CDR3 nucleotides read TGTGCCAGCAGCGATCCTAAAGCGGGGGCCGGGAGGCGAACCTACGAGCAGTACTTC.

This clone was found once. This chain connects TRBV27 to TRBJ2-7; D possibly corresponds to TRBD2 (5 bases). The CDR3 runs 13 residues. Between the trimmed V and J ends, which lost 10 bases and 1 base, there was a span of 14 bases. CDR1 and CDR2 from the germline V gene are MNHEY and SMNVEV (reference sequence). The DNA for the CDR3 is TGTGCCACCGCCGACGGGAATTCCTACGAGCAGTACTTC. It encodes CATADGNSYEQYF.

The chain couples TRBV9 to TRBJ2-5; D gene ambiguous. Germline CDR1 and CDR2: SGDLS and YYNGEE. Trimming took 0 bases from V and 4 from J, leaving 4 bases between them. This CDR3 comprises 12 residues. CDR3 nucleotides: TGTGCCAGCAGCGTAGGTGGAGAGACCCAGTACTTC. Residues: CASSVGGETQYF.

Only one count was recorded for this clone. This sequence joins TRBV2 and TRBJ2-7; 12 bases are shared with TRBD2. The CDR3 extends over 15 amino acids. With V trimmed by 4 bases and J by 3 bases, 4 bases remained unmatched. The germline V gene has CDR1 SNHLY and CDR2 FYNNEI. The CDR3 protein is CASSGVTSGSYEQYF. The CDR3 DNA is TGTGCCAGCAGTGGGGTGACTAGCGGGAGCTACGAGCAGTACTTC.

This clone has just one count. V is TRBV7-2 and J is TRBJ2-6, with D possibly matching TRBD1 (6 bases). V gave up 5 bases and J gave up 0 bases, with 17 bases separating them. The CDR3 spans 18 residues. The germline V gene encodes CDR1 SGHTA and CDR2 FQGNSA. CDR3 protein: CASSLRQAYLSGANVLTF. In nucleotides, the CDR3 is TGTGCCAGCAGCCTACGACAGGCCTACCTCTCTGGGGCCAACGTCCTGACTTTC.

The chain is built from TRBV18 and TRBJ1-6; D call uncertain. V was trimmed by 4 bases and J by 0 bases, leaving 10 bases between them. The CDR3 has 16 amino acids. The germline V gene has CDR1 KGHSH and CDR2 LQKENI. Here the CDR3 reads CASSLQHSSYNSPLHF. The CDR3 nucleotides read TGTGCCAGCTCACTACAGCATAGCTCCTATAATTCACCCCTCCACTTT.

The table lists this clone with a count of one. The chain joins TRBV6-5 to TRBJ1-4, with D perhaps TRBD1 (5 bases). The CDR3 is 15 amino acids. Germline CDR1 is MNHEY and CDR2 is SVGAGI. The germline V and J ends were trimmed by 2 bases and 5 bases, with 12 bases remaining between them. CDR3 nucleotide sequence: TGTGCCAGCAGTTACACCGACAGATTGAATGAAAAACTGTTTTTT. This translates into CASSYTDRLNEKLFF.

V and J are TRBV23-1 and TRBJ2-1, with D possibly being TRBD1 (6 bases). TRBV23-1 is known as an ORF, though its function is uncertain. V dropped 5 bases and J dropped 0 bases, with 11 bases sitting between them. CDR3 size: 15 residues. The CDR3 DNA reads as TGCGCCAGCAGTACAGGGCACAGCTCCTACAATGAGCAGTTCTTC. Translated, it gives CASSTGHSSYNEQFF.

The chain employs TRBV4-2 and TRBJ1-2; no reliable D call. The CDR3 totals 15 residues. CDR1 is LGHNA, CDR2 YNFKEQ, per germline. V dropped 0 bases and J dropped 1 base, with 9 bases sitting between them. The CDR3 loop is CASSQDRRGNYGYTF. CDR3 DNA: TGTGCCAGCAGCCAAGATCGTCGGGGTAACTATGGCTACACCTTC.

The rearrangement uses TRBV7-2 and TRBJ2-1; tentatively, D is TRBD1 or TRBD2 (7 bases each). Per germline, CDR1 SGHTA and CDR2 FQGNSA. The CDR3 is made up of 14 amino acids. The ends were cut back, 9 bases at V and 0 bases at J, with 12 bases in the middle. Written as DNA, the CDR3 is TGTGCCAGGGACAGGACTAGCTCCTACAATGAGCAGTTCTTC. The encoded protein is CARDRTSSYNEQFF.